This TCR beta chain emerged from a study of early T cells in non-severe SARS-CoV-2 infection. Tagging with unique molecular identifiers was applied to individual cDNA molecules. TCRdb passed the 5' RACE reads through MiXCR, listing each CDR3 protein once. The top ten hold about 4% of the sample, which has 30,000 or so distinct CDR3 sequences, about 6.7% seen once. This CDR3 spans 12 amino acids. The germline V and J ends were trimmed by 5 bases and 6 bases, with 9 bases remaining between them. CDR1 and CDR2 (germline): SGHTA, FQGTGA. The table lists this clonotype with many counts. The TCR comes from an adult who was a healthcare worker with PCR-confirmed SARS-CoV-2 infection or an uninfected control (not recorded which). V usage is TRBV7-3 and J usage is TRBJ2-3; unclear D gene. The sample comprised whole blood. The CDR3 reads CASSPAGDTQYF. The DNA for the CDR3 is TGTGCCAGCAGCCCTGCCGGGGATACGCAGTATTTT.